A selection of T cell receptor beta chains follows, all from one sample in a study of shared clonotypes between healthy human individuals. Sequencing used immunoSEQ multiplex PCR; TCRdb keeps in-frame clones, though not all of them. This table holds millions of clones, approximately 94% found once. Sample: naive CD8+ T cells sorted from blood. These receptors were taken from a man younger than 30 in good health. CDR3s include the opening cysteine and the closing phenylalanine or tryptophan. The order of the fields is clone size, V gene, D gene, J gene, CDR3 DNA, CDR3 protein. The D gene is left open where the match is weak. Size values are once, few and many counts, or a class for expanded clones, and some rows have none.

size: -; V: TRBV2; D: -; J: TRBJ2-4; DNA: TGTGCCAGCAGTGGGACAGCAGGGCAGGCCATTCAGTACTTC; CDR3: CASSGTAGQAIQYF
size: -; V: TRBV27; D: TRBD1; J: TRBJ2-7; DNA: TGTGCCAGCAGTTTATTAAGCAGGGGGAGCTACGAGCAGTACTTC; CDR3: CASSLLSRGSYEQYF
size: -; V: TRBV5-6; D: TRBD2; J: TRBJ2-3; DNA: TGTGCCAGCAGCGCGGGACTAGCGGGGGTTAGCACAGATACGCAGTATTTT; CDR3: CASSAGLAGVSTDTQYF
size: -; V: TRBV9; D: -; J: TRBJ1-5; DNA: TGTGCCAGCAGCGTAGGGGTAGGGGCGGGTCAGCCCCAGCATTTT; CDR3: CASSVGVGAGQPQHF
size: -; V: TRBV30; D: -; J: TRBJ2-7; DNA: TGTGCCTGGACAGGCGCCAGCTACGAGCAGTACTTC; CDR3: CAWTGASYEQYF
size: -; V: TRBV5-6; D: TRBD1; J: TRBJ2-7; DNA: TGTGCCAGCAGCTGGGGACAGGGTACCTACGAGCAGTACTTC; CDR3: CASSWGQGTYEQYF
size: -; V: TRBV5-6; D: -; J: TRBJ2-7; DNA: TGTGCCAGCAGCTTGGACACCGAGTGGGAATTGGGCGAGCAGTACTTC; CDR3: CASSLDTEWELGEQYF
size: -; V: TRBV2; D: -; J: TRBJ1-5; DNA: TGTGCCAGCGCTTCTGTTTCTTTGGCCGGCAATCAGCCCCAGCATTTT; CDR3: CASASVSLAGNQPQHF
size: -; V: TRBV4-1; D: -; J: TRBJ2-6; DNA: TGCGCCAGCAGTCTGGGGGGGCTCGGGGCCAACGTCCTGACTTTC; CDR3: CASSLGGLGANVLTF
size: -; V: TRBV25-1; D: -; J: TRBJ1-4; DNA: TGTGCCAGCCCAGGGTCCCTTTCGTTTAATGAAAAACTGTTTTTT; CDR3: CASPGSLSFNEKLFF
size: once; V: TRBV30; D: -; J: TRBJ2-3; DNA: TGTGCCTGGAGTGTACTAGGCGATACGCAGTATTTT; CDR3: CAWSVLGDTQYF
size: once; V: TRBV11-2; D: TRBD2; J: TRBJ2-5; DNA: TGTGCCAGCAGCTTAGAGCGGGGGGAACCCTGGACCCAGTACTTC; CDR3: CASSLERGEPWTQYF
size: -; V: TRBV6-5; D: TRBD2; J: TRBJ2-3; DNA: TGTGCCAGCTGTACTAGCGGTAGCACAGATACGCAGTATTTT; CDR3: CASCTSGSTDTQYF
size: -; V: TRBV29-1; D: -; J: TRBJ1-1; DNA: TGCAGCGTTGGGGACACACAGAACACTGAAGCTTTCTTT; CDR3: CSVGDTQNTEAFF
size: few; V: TRBV27; D: -; J: TRBJ2-2; DNA: TGTGCCAGCAGTGCCCGGGACCCTATAGGGGGGAACACCGGGGAGCTGTTTTTT; CDR3: CASSARDPIGGNTGELFF
size: -; V: TRBV9; D: -; J: TRBJ1-6; DNA: TGTGCCAGCAGCGTAGGCGGGGGCAGTAATTCACCCCTCCACTTT; CDR3: CASSVGGGSNSPLHF
size: -; V: TRBV9; D: -; J: TRBJ2-1; DNA: TGTGCCAGCAGCCTGAACAGGGATAATTACAATGAGCAGTTCTTC; CDR3: CASSLNRDNYNEQFF
size: -; V: TRBV5-1; D: -; J: TRBJ1-1; DNA: TGCGCCAGCAGCTTCAGGGGTCACAACACTGAAGCTTTCTTT; CDR3: CASSFRGHNTEAFF
size: -; V: TRBV7-9; D: -; J: TRBJ1-1; DNA: TGTGCCAGCAGCTTAGCGTCCGGGGGAACTGAAGCTTTCTTT; CDR3: CASSLASGGTEAFF
size: -; V: TRBV7-2; D: -; J: TRBJ2-7; DNA: TGTGCCAGCAGCTACGGGGGCGGGAACGAGCAGTACTTC; CDR3: CASSYGGGNEQYF
size: -; V: TRBV5-6; D: TRBD2; J: TRBJ2-3; DNA: TGTGCCAGCAGCTTTCAGCGGGAGGTGGGCACAGATACGCAGTATTTT; CDR3: CASSFQREVGTDTQYF
size: -; V: TRBV7-2; D: -; J: TRBJ2-7; DNA: TGTGCCAGCAGCTTGGGCGGGGCGAGCTCCTACGAGCAGTACTTC; CDR3: CASSLGGASSYEQYF
size: -; V: TRBV4-1; D: -; J: TRBJ1-5; DNA: TGCGCCAGCAGCCAAGAGGGGCCCAGTCAGCCCCAGCATTTT; CDR3: CASSQEGPSQPQHF
size: -; V: TRBV2; D: -; J: TRBJ1-2; DNA: TGTGCCAGCAGGGCGGGACCGAACAATGGCTACACCTTC; CDR3: CASRAGPNNGYTF
size: -; V: TRBV6-1; D: TRBD2; J: TRBJ2-3; DNA: TGTGCCAGCAGTGAAGAGGTTAGCGGGGGCTCAGATACGCAGTATTTT; CDR3: CASSEEVSGGSDTQYF
size: -; V: TRBV5-1; D: -; J: TRBJ2-5; DNA: TGCGCCAGCAGCTTGGCCTTGGGGATTGGTGATGTACAAGAGACCCAGTACTTC; CDR3: CASSLALGIGDVQETQYF
size: -; V: TRBV15; D: TRBD1; J: TRBJ2-7; DNA: TGTGCCACCAGCAAGGGCCGGGACAGGGTACTTTACGAGCAGTACTTC; CDR3: CATSKGRDRVLYEQYF
size: -; V: TRBV28; D: -; J: TRBJ1-2; DNA: TGTGCCAGCAGTTTAAGGTGGGGTGGCGATGGCTACACCTTC; CDR3: CASSLRWGGDGYTF
size: -; V: TRBV27; D: TRBD2; J: TRBJ2-7; DNA: TGTGCCAGCAGTATAGCGGGAGCCCCTCTCGAGCAGTACTTC; CDR3: CASSIAGAPLEQYF
size: -; V: TRBV7-9; D: TRBD1; J: TRBJ2-2; DNA: TGTGCCAGCAGCACAAGCGGGACAGGGCACACCGGGGAGCTGTTTTTT; CDR3: CASSTSGTGHTGELFF
size: -; V: TRBV2; D: TRBD1; J: TRBJ2-7; DNA: TGTGCCAGCAGGGCGGGACAGGCTGGCAGGGACTACGAGCAGTACTTC; CDR3: CASRAGQAGRDYEQYF
size: -; V: TRBV27; D: -; J: TRBJ2-7; DNA: TGTGCCAGCAGTGCGACAGCGAGGCTCTCCTACGAGCAGTACTTC; CDR3: CASSATARLSYEQYF
size: -; V: TRBV19; D: TRBD1; J: TRBJ1-5; DNA: TGTGCCAGTAGTTCAGCGACCTGGGACAGGGACAATCAGCCCCAGCATTTT; CDR3: CASSSATWDRDNQPQHF
size: -; V: TRBV30; D: -; J: TRBJ1-5; DNA: TGTGCCTGGAGTACGCTGAACGGGGGCGAGCCCCAGCATTTT; CDR3: CAWSTLNGGEPQHF
size: -; V: TRBV7-9; D: TRBD2; J: TRBJ2-5; DNA: TGTGCCAGCAGCTTGATTCCTAGCGGGAACCCCCCAGAGACCCAGTACTTC; CDR3: CASSLIPSGNPPETQYF
size: -; V: TRBV27; D: -; J: TRBJ2-2; DNA: TGTGCCAGCAGTTTATGGGAAGGGGCGGCCGGGGAGCTGTTTTTT; CDR3: CASSLWEGAAGELFF
size: -; V: TRBV4-1; D: -; J: TRBJ2-5; DNA: TGCGCCAGCAGCCAAGTGGGGACGGGGGAGACCCAGTACTTC; CDR3: CASSQVGTGETQYF
size: -; V: TRBV6-4; D: TRBD1; J: TRBJ1-2; DNA: TGTGCCAGCAGTGACTCGAAAAACAAGGACAGGGGGCGCGGCTATGGCTACACCTTC; CDR3: CASSDSKNKDRGRGYGYTF
size: -; V: TRBV27; D: -; J: TRBJ2-7; DNA: TGTGCCAGCAGTTTGGGGATGATGGGGTACGAGCAGTACTTC; CDR3: CASSLGMMGYEQYF
size: -; V: TRBV5-1; D: TRBD1; J: TRBJ2-3; DNA: TGCGCCAGCAGCTGGACAGGGGAAGAGCAGTATTTT; CDR3: CASSWTGEEQYF
size: -; V: TRBV7-9; D: TRBD1; J: TRBJ1-2; DNA: TGTGCCAGCAGCTCGACAGACAGGGTAAACTATGGCTACACCTTC; CDR3: CASSSTDRVNYGYTF
size: -; V: TRBV11-2; D: -; J: TRBJ2-7; DNA: TGTGCCAGCAGCTTATTAGACCAGGGGCGCGAGCAGTACTTC; CDR3: CASSLLDQGREQYF
size: -; V: TRBV9; D: -; J: TRBJ2-2; DNA: TGTGCCAGCACCCTGGGGGCGGGTCCCTCCGGGGAGCTGTTTTTT; CDR3: CASTLGAGPSGELFF
size: -; V: TRBV9; D: TRBD1; J: TRBJ2-7; DNA: TGTGCCAGCAGCGTAGAAACAGGGGAATCGGGCGAGCAGTACTTC; CDR3: CASSVETGESGEQYF
size: -; V: TRBV18; D: TRBD2; J: TRBJ2-3; DNA: TGTGCCAGCTCGCCGGGGGCTAGCGGGGACGACACAGATACGCAGTATTTT; CDR3: CASSPGASGDDTDTQYF
size: -; V: TRBV19; D: -; J: TRBJ1-3; DNA: TGTGCCAGTAGTATAACCGATTCCTCTGGAAACACCATATATTTT; CDR3: CASSITDSSGNTIYF
size: -; V: TRBV21-1; D: -; J: TRBJ1-6; DNA: TGTGCCAGCAGCAAACCGATTCTAACCCTCCACTTT; CDR3: CASSKPILTLHF
size: -; V: TRBV27; D: TRBD2; J: TRBJ2-1; DNA: TGTGCCAGCACCTCCGGGACTAGCGGCTACAATGAGCAGTTCTTC; CDR3: CASTSGTSGYNEQFF
size: -; V: TRBV9; D: -; J: TRBJ2-3; DNA: TGTGCCAGCAGCGTAGACGTAAGCGGTAGCACAGATACGCAGTATTTT; CDR3: CASSVDVSGSTDTQYF
size: few; V: TRBV4-1; D: -; J: TRBJ2-1; DNA: TGCGCCAGCAGCCAAGAAGGCCGGGCGTGGAATGAGCAGTTCTTC; CDR3: CASSQEGRAWNEQFF
size: -; V: TRBV15; D: -; J: TRBJ1-5; DNA: TGTGCCACCAGCAGAGAACAGGACAATAGCAATCAGCCCCAGCATTTT; CDR3: CATSREQDNSNQPQHF
size: few; V: TRBV5-5; D: TRBD1; J: TRBJ2-4; DNA: TGTGCCAGCAGGGGACAGGCCAAAAACATTCAGTACTTC; CDR3: CASRGQAKNIQYF
size: -; V: TRBV5-1; D: TRBD2; J: TRBJ2-3; DNA: TGCGCCAGCAGCTTGGATAATAGCGGGGGGCCCACAGATACGCAGTATTTT; CDR3: CASSLDNSGGPTDTQYF
size: -; V: TRBV2; D: -; J: TRBJ2-3; DNA: TGTGCCAGCAGCAGACAGGTCGCTAGCACAGATACGCAGTATTTT; CDR3: CASSRQVASTDTQYF
size: -; V: TRBV27; D: -; J: TRBJ1-6; DNA: TGTGCCAGCACCCCCCGTGACACTTATTCACCCCTCCACTTT; CDR3: CASTPRDTYSPLHF
size: -; V: TRBV14; D: -; J: TRBJ2-5; DNA: TGTGCCAGCAGCCAAGATTGGGGGGCAGAGACCCAGTACTTC; CDR3: CASSQDWGAETQYF
size: -; V: TRBV15; D: -; J: TRBJ2-1; DNA: TGTGCCACCAGCGGGGGGATGAGCCCCTACAATGAGCAGTTCTTC; CDR3: CATSGGMSPYNEQFF
size: -; V: TRBV11-2; D: -; J: TRBJ2-7; DNA: TGTGCCAGCAGCTTTGAGGGGGACGAGCAGTACTTC; CDR3: CASSFEGDEQYF
size: -; V: TRBV7-9; D: -; J: TRBJ1-1; DNA: TGTGCCAGCAGCTCTGCCCGCACGCCTGAAGCTTTCTTT; CDR3: CASSSARTPEAFF